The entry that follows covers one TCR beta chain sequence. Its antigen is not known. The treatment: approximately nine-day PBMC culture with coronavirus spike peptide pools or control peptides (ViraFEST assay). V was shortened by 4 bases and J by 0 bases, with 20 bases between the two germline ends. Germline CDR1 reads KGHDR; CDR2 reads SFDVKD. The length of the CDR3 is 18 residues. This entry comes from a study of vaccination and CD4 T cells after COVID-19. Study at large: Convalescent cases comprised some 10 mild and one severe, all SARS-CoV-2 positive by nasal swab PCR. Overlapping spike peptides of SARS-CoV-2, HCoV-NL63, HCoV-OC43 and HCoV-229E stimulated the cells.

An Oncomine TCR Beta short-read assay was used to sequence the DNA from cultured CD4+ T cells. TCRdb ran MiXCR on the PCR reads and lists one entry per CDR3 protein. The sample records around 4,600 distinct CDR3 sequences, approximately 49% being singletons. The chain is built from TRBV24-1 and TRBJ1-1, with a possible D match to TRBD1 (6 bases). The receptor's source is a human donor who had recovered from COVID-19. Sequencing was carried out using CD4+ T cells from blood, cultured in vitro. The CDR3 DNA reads TGTGCCACCAGTGAAACGCGGGACACCGGAATGATGAACACTGAAGCTTTCTTT. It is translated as CATSETRDTGMMNTEAFF.